The present T cell receptor beta chain was sequenced within a study of blood T cell repertoires in COVID-19. Study-wide context: Italy, Spain and the United States were the sources of the convalescent and acute COVID-19 samples.

Assay: immunoSEQ multiplex PCR; the TCRdb copy retains only in-frame clones and omits some. Of about 58,000 clones listed, over 75% are singletons. Germline V gene lookup returns CDR1 KGHDR and CDR2 SFDVKD. The CDR3 loop spans 16 amino acids. After removal of 6 bases from V and 4 bases from J, the junction contained 10 bases not matched to a gene. The sequenced material came from peripheral blood. The source of this sequence is a man in his sixties with COVID-19, enrolled during active disease. This sequence joins TRBV24-1 and TRBJ2-1; 8 positions agree with TRBD2. For the CDR3, the DNA is TGTGCCACCAGTTCCCGGACTAGCCTAGGTTACAATGAGCAGTTCTTC. Protein product: CATSSRTSLGYNEQFF.